Below are 18 T cell receptor beta chains sequenced from a single sample in a study of technical replicates of blood from a few donors. TCRdb's table, derived via immunoSEQ multiplex PCR, lists solely in-frame clones and lacks some. Of 75,000 to 95,000 clones listed, 75% to 95% are singletons. What was sequenced was T cells isolated from PBMCs. The receptors originated from a human donor in good health.

The gene calls are TRBV10-3 and TRBJ1-1; 9 bases are shared with TRBD1. The germline gives CDR1 ENHRY, CDR2 SYGVKD. J was trimmed by 4 bases and V by 5 bases; bases with no gene match: 11. The CDR3 has 16 amino acids. CDR3 sequence reads: CAISTLPGQGGTEAFF. CDR3 bases: TGTGCCATCAGTACCTTACCGGGACAGGGAGGCACTGAAGCTTTCTTT.

This clone was counted only a few times. The chain recombines TRBV19 with TRBJ2-5; a weak D match, TRBD1 (5 bases). Trimming left V 5 bases short and J 0 bases short, with 16 bases between. Germline CDR1 is LNHDA and CDR2 is SQIVND (reference sequence). The CDR3 loop spans 16 amino acids. The CDR3 loop reads CASSGADLPYQETQYF. The CDR3 DNA follows: TGTGCCAGTAGTGGGGCGGACCTACCGTACCAAGAGACCCAGTACTTC.

The chain couples TRBV30 to TRBJ1-2; D gene unclear. V was clipped by 8 bases and J by 7 bases, with 23 bases between them. From germline, CDR1 is GTSNPN and CDR2 SVGIG (reference sequence). The CDR3 contains 14 residues. This chain's CDR3 is CATLSAGRTSGYTF. In DNA, the CDR3 is TGTGCCACGTTATCAGCGGGCAGGACCTCTGGCTACACCTTC.

This chain connects TRBV5-1 to TRBJ2-7, with TRBD1 identical over 9 bases. This CDR3 comprises 15 residues. With 1 base clipped from V and 3 bases from J, the junction kept 5 bases outside the gene matches. The V gene's germline CDR1 is SGHRS and CDR2 YFSETQ. DNA for the CDR3: TGCGCCAGCAGCTTGAGACAGGGGGTAGTCTACGAGCAGTACTTC. It translates to CASSLRQGVVYEQYF.

The chain employs TRBV5-6 and TRBJ2-7; D is perhaps TRBD1 (5 bases). V lost 4 bases to trimming and J lost 7 bases, with 21 bases between them. This CDR3 contains 15 residues. Germline lookup yields CDR1 SGHDT and CDR2 YYEEEE. The CDR3 nucleotides are TGTGCCAGCAGCGCCCAGCTTTTGGGGCAAAAGGAGCAGTACTTC. This codes for CASSAQLLGQKEQYF.

This chain joins TRBV7-9 and TRBJ1-2; 7 bases line up with TRBD1. V dropped 5 bases and J dropped 4; count of bases not matched to a gene: 7. CDR1 and CDR2 (germline): SEHNR, FQNEAQ (reference sequence). This CDR3 contains 14 residues. In nucleotides, the CDR3 is TGTGCCAGCAGCCCCAGGGACAGACTCTATGGCTACACCTTC. It codes for CASSPRDRLYGYTF.

CDR3 nucleotide sequence: TGCGCCAGCAGCCTAGCCGGGACTAGTCACTACGAGCAGTACTTC. As protein: CASSLAGTSHYEQYF. V gene TRBV4-1 combines with J gene TRBJ2-7; TRBD2 agrees at 8 bases. Germline V gene data show CDR1 as MGHRA and CDR2 as YSYEKL. The CDR3 totals 15 residues. V shed 4 bases, J shed 3 bases, and the junction held 8 bases outside the gene matches.

The rearrangement uses TRBV27 and TRBJ2-1; D may be TRBD1 (6 bases). The germline V gene encodes CDR1 MNHEY and CDR2 SMNVEV (reference sequence). The CDR3 is 15 residues long. V was cut by 4 bases and J by 5 bases, with 15 bases left in between. CDR3 sequence (DNA): TGTGCCAGCAGTTCCGGGACAAAAGGGGACAATGAGCAGTTCTTC. Residues: CASSSGTKGDNEQFF.

This sequence joins TRBV7-9 and TRBJ2-7; 9 bases agree with TRBD1. The length of the CDR3 is 15 residues. CDR1 SEHNR and CDR2 FQNEAQ come from the germline V gene (reference sequence). The V segment lost 4 bases and the J segment 7 bases; nucleotides outside the gene matches: 11. DNA of the CDR3: TGTGCCAGCAGCTCGATCGGCACAGGGGGCCAGGAGCAGTACTTC. Translating gives CASSSIGTGGQEQYF.

The chain carries TRBV19 and TRBJ1-2; D is ambiguous. Germline values: CDR1 LNHDA, CDR2 SQIVND (reference sequence). V was trimmed by 1 base and J by 0 bases, leaving 6 bases between them. CDR3 size: 14 residues. CDR3 sequence reads: CASSIGRTNYGYTF. Written as DNA, the CDR3 is TGTGCCAGTAGTATAGGGAGGACTAACTATGGCTACACCTTC.

This chain links TRBV29-1 with TRBJ2-1, with 9 bases identical to TRBD2. Germline trimming cut 7 bases from V and 4 bases from J; bases unmatched to any gene: 29. This CDR3 is built from 21 residues. Germline V lookup: CDR1 SQVTM, CDR2 ANQGSEA. CDR3: CSAAPGLAFRSDPYPYNEQFF. The CDR3 coding sequence is TGCAGCGCCGCCCCGGGACTAGCTTTTAGGTCGGATCCATACCCGTACAATGAGCAGTTCTTC.

The rearrangement links TRBV9 to TRBJ1-2; the match to TRBD1 covers 7 bases. The CDR3 has 15 residues. Germline V gene data show CDR1 as SGDLS and CDR2 as YYNGEE. Losses at the gene ends were 3 bases for V and 2 bases for J; bases not matched to a gene: 7. CDR3 DNA sequence: TGTGCCAGCAGCGCGGACCTACAGGGGAACTATGGCTACACCTTC. It specifies CASSADLQGNYGYTF.

The V gene is TRBV7-8, the J gene TRBJ1-4; D gene uncertain. The CDR3 runs 13 residues. Trimming took off 4 bases at V and 6 bases at J, with 9 bases between the two ends. Germline V CDR1 and CDR2: SGHVS, FQNEAQ. The CDR3 nucleotides are TGTGCCAGCAGCTCTCCACCGGATGAAAAACTGTTTTTT. Translated, it gives CASSSPPDEKLFF.

The V gene is TRBV9, the J gene TRBJ1-4; 9 bases line up with TRBD1. With V trimmed by 4 bases and J by 8 bases, 3 bases remained unmatched. The CDR3 loop spans 13 amino acids. Germline lookup yields CDR1 SGDLS and CDR2 YYNGEE. The CDR3 sequence: CASSPGTGEKLFF. CDR3 nucleotides: TGTGCCAGCAGCCCCGGGACAGGGGAAAAACTGTTTTTT.

This clone came up once. In DNA form, the CDR3 reads TGTGCCAGCAGGACGGACAGGGCTGAAAAACTGTTTTTT. It yields the protein CASRTDRAEKLFF. The chain carries TRBV2 and TRBJ1-4; TRBD1 agrees at 8 bases. Germline V gene data show CDR1 as SNHLY and CDR2 as FYNNEI. V was clipped by 6 bases and J by 7 bases; unmatched bases: 4. The CDR3 spans 13 residues.

The chain combines TRBV11-1 with TRBJ2-7, with 13 bases identical to TRBD2. CDR3 length: 17 residues. Trimming removed 5 bases from V and 2 bases from J; junction bases left unmatched: 9. Germline CDR1 and CDR2: SGHAT and FQDESV (reference sequence). CDR3 amino acids: CASSTPPLAGGPYEQYF. CDR3 nucleotide sequence: TGTGCCAGCAGCACACCCCCACTAGCGGGGGGGCCCTACGAGCAGTACTTC.

This CDR3 reads CASSHGLAQETQYF. For the CDR3, the DNA is TGTGCCAGCAGCCATGGACTAGCGCAAGAGACCCAGTACTTC. The chain couples TRBV14 to TRBJ2-5, with TRBD2 identical over 9 bases. This CDR3 spans 14 amino acids. CDR1 and CDR2 from the germline V gene are SGHDN and FVKESK. The trim removed 3 bases at V and 2 bases at J, leaving 1 base unmatched. Combining the CDR3 with reference TRBV14 and TRBJ2-5 gives the whole variable domain EAGVTQFPSHSVIEKGQTVTLRCDPISGHDNLYWYRRVMGKEIKFLLHFVKESKQDESGMPNNRFLAERTGGTYSTLKVQPAELEDSGVYFCASSHGLAQETQYFGPGTRLLVL.

This clone has a handful of counts. The chain carries TRBV5-1 and TRBJ1-1; no clear D gene. V lost 3 bases and J lost 1, with 7 bases in between. CDR3 size: 13 residues. CDR1 SGHRS and CDR2 YFSETQ come from the germline V gene. DNA of the CDR3: TGCGCCAGCAGCTCGGGGTGGAACACTGAAGCTTTCTTT. Protein: CASSSGWNTEAFF.